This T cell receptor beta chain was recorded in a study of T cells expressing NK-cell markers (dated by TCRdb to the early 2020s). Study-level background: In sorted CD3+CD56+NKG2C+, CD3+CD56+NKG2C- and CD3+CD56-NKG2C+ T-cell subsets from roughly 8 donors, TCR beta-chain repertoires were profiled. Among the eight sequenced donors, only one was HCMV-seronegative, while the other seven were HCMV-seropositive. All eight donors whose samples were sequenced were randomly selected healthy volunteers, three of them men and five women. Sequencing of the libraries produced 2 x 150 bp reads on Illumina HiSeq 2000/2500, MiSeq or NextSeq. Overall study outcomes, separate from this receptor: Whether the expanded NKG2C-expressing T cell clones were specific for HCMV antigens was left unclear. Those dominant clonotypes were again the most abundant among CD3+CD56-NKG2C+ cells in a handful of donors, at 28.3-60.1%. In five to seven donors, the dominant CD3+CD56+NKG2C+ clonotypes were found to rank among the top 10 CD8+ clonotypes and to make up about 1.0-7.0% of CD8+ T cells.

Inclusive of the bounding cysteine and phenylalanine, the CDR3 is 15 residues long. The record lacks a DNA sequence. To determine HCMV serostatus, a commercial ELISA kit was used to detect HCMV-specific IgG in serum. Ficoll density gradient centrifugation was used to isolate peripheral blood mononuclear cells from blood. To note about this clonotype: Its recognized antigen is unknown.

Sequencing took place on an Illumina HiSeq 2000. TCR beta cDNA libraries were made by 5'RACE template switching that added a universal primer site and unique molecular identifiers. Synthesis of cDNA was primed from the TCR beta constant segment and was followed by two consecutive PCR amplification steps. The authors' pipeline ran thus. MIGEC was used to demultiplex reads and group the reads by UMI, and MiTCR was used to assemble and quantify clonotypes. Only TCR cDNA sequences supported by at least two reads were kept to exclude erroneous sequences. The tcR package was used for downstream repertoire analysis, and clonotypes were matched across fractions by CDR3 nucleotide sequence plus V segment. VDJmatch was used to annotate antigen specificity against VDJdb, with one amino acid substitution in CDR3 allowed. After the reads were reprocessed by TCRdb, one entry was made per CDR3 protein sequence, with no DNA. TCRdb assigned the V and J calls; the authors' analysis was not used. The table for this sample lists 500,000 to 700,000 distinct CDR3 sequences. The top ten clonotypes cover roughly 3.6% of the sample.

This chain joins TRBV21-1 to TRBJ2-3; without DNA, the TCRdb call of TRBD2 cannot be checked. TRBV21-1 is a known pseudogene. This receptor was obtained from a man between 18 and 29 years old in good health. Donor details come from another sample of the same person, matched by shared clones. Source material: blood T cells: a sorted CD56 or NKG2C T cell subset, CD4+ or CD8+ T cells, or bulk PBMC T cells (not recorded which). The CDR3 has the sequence CASPKGTFDTDTQYF.